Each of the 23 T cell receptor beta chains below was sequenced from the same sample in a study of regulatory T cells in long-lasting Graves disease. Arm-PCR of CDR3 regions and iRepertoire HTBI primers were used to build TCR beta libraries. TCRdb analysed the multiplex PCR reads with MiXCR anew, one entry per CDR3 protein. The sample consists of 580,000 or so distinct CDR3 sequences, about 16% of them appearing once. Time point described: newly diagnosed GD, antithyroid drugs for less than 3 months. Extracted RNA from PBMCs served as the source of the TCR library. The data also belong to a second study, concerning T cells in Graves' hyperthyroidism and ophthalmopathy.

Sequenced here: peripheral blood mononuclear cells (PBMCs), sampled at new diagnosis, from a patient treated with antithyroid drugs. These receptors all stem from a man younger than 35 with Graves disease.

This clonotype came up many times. The CDR3 reads CASSTGLAGEQYF. CDR3 bases: TGTGCCAGCAGCACGGGACTAGCAGGCGAGCAGTACTTC. The chain is built from TRBV11-2 and TRBJ2-7; TRBD2 agrees at 9 bases. The CDR3 has 13 amino acids. Trimming took 5 bases from V and 6 from J; bases not matched to a gene: 5. Germline CDR1 SGHAT, CDR2 FQNNGV.

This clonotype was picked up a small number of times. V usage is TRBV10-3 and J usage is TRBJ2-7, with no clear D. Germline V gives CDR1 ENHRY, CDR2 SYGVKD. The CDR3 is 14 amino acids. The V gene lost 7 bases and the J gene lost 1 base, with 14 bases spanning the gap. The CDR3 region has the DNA TGTGCCATCATGGAGACTCCCATATCCTACGAGCAGTACTTC. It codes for CAIMETPISYEQYF.

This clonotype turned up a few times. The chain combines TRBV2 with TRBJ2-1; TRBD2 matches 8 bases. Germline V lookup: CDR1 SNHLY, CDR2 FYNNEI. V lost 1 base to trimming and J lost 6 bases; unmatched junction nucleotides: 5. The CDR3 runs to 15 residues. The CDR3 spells CASSEEIAGSNEQFF. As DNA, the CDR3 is TGTGCCAGCAGTGAAGAGATAGCGGGATCCAATGAGCAGTTCTTC.

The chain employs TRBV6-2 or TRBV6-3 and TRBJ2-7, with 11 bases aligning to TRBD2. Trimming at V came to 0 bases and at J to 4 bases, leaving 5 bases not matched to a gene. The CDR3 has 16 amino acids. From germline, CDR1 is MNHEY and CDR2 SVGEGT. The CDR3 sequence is CASSYSAGLAEYEQYF. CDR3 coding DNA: TGTGCCAGCAGTTACTCGGCGGGACTAGCGGAGTACGAGCAGTACTTC.

CDR3 sequence reads: CASGQTSAYEQYF. The CDR3 DNA follows: TGTGCCAGCGGGCAGACTAGCGCCTACGAGCAGTACTTC. The chain has TRBV6-2 or TRBV6-3 and TRBJ2-7; the match to TRBD2 covers 8 bases. V trimming: 8 bases; J trimming: 2 bases; junction bases outside the gene matches: 5. The germline V gene has CDR1 MNHEY and CDR2 SVGEGT. CDR3 length equals 13 residues.

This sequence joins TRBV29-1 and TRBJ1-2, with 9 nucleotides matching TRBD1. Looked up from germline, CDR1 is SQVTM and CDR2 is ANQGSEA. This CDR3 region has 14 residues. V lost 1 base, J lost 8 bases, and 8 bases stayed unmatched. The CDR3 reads CSVEAGQGFGGYTF. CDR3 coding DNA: TGCAGCGTTGAAGCGGGACAGGGCTTTGGGGGCTACACCTTC.

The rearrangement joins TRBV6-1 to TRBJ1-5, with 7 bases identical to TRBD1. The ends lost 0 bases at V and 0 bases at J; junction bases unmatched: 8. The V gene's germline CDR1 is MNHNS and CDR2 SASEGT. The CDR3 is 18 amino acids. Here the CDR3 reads CASSEAPPGTVSNQPQHF. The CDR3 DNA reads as TGTGCCAGCAGTGAAGCCCCGCCCGGGACAGTTAGCAATCAGCCCCAGCATTTT.

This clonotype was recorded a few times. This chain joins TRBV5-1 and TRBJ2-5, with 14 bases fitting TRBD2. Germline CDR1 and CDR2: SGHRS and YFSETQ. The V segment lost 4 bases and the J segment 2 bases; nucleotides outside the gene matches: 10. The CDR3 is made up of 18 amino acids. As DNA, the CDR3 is TGCGCCAGCAGCCCCTCCGGGACTAGCGGGAGTGGGCAAGAGACCCAGTACTTC. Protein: CASSPSGTSGSGQETQYF. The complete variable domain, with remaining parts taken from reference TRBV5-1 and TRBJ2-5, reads KAGVTQTPRYLIKTRGQQVTLSCSPISGHRSVSWYQQTPGQGLQFLFEYFSETQRNKGNFPGRFSGRQFSNSRSEMNVSTLELGDSALYLCASSPSGTSGSGQETQYFGPGTRLLVL.

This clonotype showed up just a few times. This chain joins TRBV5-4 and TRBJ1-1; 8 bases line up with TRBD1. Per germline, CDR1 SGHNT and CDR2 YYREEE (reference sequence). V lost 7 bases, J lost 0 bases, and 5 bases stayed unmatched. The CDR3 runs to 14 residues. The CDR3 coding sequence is TGTGCCAGCGGACAGGGCCAAGTGAACACTGAAGCTTTCTTT. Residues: CASGQGQVNTEAFF.

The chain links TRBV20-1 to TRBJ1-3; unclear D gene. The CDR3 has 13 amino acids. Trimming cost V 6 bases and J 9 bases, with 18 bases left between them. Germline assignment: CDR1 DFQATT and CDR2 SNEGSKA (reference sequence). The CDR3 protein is CSAPWHPLSTIYF. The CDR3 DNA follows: TGCAGTGCCCCGTGGCACCCGTTGAGCACCATATATTTT.

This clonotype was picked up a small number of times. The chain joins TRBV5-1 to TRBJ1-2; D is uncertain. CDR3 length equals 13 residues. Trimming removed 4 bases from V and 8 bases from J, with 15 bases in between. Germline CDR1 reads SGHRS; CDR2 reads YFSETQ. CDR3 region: CASSEGLIGGYTF. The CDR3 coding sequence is TGCGCCAGCAGCGAGGGCTTGATAGGGGGCTACACCTTC.

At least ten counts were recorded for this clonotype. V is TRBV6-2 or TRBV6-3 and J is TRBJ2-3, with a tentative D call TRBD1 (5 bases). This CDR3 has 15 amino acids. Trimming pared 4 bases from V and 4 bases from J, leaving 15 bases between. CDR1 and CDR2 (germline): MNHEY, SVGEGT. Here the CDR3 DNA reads TGTGCCAGCAGTTCCCTCCAGGGCATGGCAGATACGCAGTATTTT. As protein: CASSSLQGMADTQYF.

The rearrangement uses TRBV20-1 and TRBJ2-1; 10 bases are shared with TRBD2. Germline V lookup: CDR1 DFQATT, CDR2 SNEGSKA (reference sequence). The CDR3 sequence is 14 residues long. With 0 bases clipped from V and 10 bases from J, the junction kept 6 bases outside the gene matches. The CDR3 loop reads CSARELAGDQEQFF. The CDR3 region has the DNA TGCAGTGCTAGAGAGCTAGCGGGAGACCAGGAGCAGTTCTTC.

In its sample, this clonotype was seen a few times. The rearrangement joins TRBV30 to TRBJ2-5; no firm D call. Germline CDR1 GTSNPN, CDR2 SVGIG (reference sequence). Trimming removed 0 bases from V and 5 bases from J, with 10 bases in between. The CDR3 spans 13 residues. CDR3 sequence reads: CAWSVQRAETQYF. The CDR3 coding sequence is TGTGCCTGGAGTGTCCAGAGAGCGGAGACCCAGTACTTC.

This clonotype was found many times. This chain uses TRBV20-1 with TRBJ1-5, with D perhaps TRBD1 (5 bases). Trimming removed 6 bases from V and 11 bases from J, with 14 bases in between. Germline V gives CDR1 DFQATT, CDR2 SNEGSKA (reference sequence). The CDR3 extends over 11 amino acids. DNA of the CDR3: TGCAGTGCCTGGGGCCCCCAGACCCAGCATTTT. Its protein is CSAWGPQTQHF.

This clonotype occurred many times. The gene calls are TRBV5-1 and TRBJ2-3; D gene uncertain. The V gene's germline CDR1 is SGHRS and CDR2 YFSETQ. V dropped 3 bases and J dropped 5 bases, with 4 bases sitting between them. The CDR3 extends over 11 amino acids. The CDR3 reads CASSSEDTQYF. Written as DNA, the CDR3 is TGCGCCAGCAGCTCCGAAGATACGCAGTATTTT.

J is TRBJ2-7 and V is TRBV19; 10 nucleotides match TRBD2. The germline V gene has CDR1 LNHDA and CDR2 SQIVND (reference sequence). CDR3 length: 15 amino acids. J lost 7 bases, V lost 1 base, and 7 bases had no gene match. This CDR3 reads CASSIVASGSREQYF. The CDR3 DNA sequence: TGTGCCAGTAGTATAGTGGCTAGCGGGAGTAGAGAGCAGTACTTC.

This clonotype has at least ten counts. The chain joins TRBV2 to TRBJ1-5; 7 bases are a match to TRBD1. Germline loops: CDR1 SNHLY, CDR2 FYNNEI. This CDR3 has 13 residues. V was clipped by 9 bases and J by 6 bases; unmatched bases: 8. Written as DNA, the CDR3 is TGTGCCAGTGGAGACAGGGCGGCTCAGCCCCAGCATTTT. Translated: CASGDRAAQPQHF. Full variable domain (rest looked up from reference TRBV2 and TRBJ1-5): EPEVTQTPSHQVTQMGQEVILRCVPISNHLYFYWYRQILGQKVEFLVSFYNNEISEKSEIFDDQFSVERPDGSNFTLKIRSTKLEDSAMYFCASGDRAAQPQHFGDGTRLSIL.

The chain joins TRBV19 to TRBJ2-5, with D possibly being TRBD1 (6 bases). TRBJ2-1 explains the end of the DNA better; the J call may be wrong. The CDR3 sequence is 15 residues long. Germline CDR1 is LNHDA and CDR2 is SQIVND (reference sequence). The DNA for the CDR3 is TGTGCCAGTAGTGCTACAGGGAACTCCGGGGATGAGCAGTTCTTC. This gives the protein CASSATGNSGDEQFF.

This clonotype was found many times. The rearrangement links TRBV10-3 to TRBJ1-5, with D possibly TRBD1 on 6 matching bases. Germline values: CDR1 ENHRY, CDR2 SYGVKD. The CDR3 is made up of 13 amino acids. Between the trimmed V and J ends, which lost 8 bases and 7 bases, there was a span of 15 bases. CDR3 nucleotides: TGTGCCATCGGGGGACACCCGGGCCAGCCCCAGCATTTT. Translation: CAIGGHPGQPQHF.

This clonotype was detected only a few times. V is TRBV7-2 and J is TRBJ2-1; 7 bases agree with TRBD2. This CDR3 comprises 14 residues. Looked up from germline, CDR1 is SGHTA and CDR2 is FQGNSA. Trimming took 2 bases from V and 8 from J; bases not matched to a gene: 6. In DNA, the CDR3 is TGTGCCAGCAGCTTAAATCGTGGGGGGGATGAGCAGTTCTTC. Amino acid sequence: CASSLNRGGDEQFF. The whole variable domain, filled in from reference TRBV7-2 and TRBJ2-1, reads GAGVSQSPSNKVTEKGKDVELRCDPISGHTALYWYRQSLGQGLEFLIYFQGNSAPDKSGLPSDRFSAERTGGSVSTLTIQRTQQEDSAVYLCASSLNRGGDEQFFGPGTRLTVL.

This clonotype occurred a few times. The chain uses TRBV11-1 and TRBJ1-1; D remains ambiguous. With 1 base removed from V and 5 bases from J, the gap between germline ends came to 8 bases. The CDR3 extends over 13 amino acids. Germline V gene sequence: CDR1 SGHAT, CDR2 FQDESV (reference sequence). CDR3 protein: CASSLDLRTEAFF. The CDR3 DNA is TGTGCCAGCAGCTTAGATTTGAGGACTGAAGCTTTCTTT.

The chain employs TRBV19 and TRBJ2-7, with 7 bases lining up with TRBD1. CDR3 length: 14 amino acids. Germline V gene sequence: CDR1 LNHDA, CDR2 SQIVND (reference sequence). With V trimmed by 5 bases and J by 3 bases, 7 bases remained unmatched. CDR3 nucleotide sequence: TGTGCCAGTAGTGTCCGGGACAGTGTCTACGAGCAGTACTTC. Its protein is CASSVRDSVYEQYF.